This T cell receptor beta chain was captured in a study of radiotherapy plus CTLA-4 blockade in lung cancer. Study context: Overall, about 19% of patients showed an objective response, while 25% to 35% attained disease control. The study, taken as a whole, reports: Expansion of tumor-derived TCR clones was observed in blood after radiotherapy plus ipilimumab. How blood T cell clones changed early, along with interferon-beta, reportedly forecast response best.

Focal radiation plus CTLA-4 blockade with ipilimumab was given to patients with chemo-refractory metastatic non-small-cell lung cancer. From germline, CDR1 is MDHEN and CDR2 SYDVKM. The CDR3 runs to 13 residues. Trimming took 2 bases from V and 6 from J, leaving 11 bases between them. Sequenced by immunoSEQ multiplex PCR; TCRdb stores in-frame clones only, minus some. Among roughly 58,000 clones, about 80% were seen once, and the ten largest hold about 6.1%. To note about this clone: What it recognizes is unknown.

This chain uses TRBV28 with TRBJ2-7; tentatively, D is TRBD2 (6 bases). The sample in question was peripheral blood, obtained from a patient treated with radiotherapy plus ipilimumab. This clonotype was sampled from a human donor with non-small cell lung cancer whose response to radiotherapy plus ipilimumab could not be evaluated. The CDR3 DNA is TGTGCCAGCAGTTTAAGCGGGCCGCGCGAGCAGTACTTC. This gives the protein CASSLSGPREQYF.